These T cell receptor beta chains were read from a single sample in a study of PD-1 blockade in classical Hodgkin lymphoma. Some clones are missing from TCRdb's copy, which holds only in-frame ones; the method was immunoSEQ multiplex PCR. The table has about 30,000 clones, 90% to 95% seen once. Sequenced material: peripheral blood mononuclear cells (PBMCs). These receptors all stem from a human donor with classical Hodgkin lymphoma. Each CDR3 is given with its conserved first and last residue. Each record gives: D gene, clone size, J gene, V gene, CDR3 protein, CDR3 DNA. The D gene is left open where the match is weak. The size of a clone is reported for some rows only, either as once, few or many, or as a class for expanded clones.

NA	NA	TRBJ2-2	TRBV6-4	CASSDLGAGELFF	TGTGCCAGCAGTGATCTTGGCGCCGGGGAGCTGTTTTTT
TRBD2	NA	TRBJ2-7	TRBV28	CASSHIRTRIYEQYF	TGTGCCAGCAGCCACATCCGGACTAGAATATACGAGCAGTACTTC
TRBD1	NA	TRBJ1-4	TRBV7-9	CASSLRDRDEKLFF	TGTGCCAGCAGCCTCCGGGACAGGGACGAAAAACTGTTTTTT
TRBD1	NA	TRBJ2-7	TRBV2	CASSESGTGTYEQYF	TGTGCCAGCAGTGAATCCGGGACAGGTACCTACGAGCAGTACTTC
TRBD1	NA	TRBJ1-4	TRBV27	CASSTGQPDEKLFF	TGTGCCAGCAGCACGGGACAGCCAGATGAAAAACTGTTTTTT
TRBD2	once	TRBJ2-7	TRBV6-6	CASSLAGGPSEQYF	TGTGCCAGCAGTTTAGCGGGGGGGCCGTCCGAGCAGTACTTC
NA	NA	TRBJ2-3	TRBV5-4	CASSWPRADTQYF	TGTGCCAGCAGCTGGCCGCGTGCGGATACGCAGTATTTT
NA	NA	TRBJ1-6	TRBV7-9	CASSFGRDNSPLHF	TGTGCCAGCAGCTTCGGCAGGGATAATTCACCCCTCCACTTT
TRBD1	NA	TRBJ1-1	TRBV5-4	CASSRDRDTEAFF	TGTGCCAGCAGCCGAGACAGGGACACTGAAGCTTTCTTT
NA	NA	TRBJ1-1	TRBV18	CASSSTPVNTEAFF	TGTGCCAGCTCATCGACGCCGGTGAACACTGAAGCTTTCTTT
TRBD2	NA	TRBJ2-3	TRBV7-8	CASSLAGGTSTDTQYF	TGTGCCAGCAGCTTAGCGGGGGGGACTAGCACAGATACGCAGTATTTT
NA	NA	TRBJ2-3	TRBV29-1	CSVLLLEGADTQYF	TGCAGCGTCCTCCTCCTAGAAGGGGCAGATACGCAGTATTTT
NA	NA	TRBJ1-1	TRBV16	CASSLYGTNTEAFF	TGTGCCAGCAGCCTCTATGGGACTAACACTGAAGCTTTCTTT
TRBD2	NA	TRBJ2-3	TRBV10-3	CAISAPLAGVVTDTQYF	TGTGCCATCAGTGCCCCACTAGCGGGGGTGGTTACAGATACGCAGTATTTT
NA	NA	TRBJ1-2	TRBV2	CASSRYGTEVYGYTF	TGTGCCAGCAGTCGATATGGGACTGAAGTCTATGGCTACACCTTC